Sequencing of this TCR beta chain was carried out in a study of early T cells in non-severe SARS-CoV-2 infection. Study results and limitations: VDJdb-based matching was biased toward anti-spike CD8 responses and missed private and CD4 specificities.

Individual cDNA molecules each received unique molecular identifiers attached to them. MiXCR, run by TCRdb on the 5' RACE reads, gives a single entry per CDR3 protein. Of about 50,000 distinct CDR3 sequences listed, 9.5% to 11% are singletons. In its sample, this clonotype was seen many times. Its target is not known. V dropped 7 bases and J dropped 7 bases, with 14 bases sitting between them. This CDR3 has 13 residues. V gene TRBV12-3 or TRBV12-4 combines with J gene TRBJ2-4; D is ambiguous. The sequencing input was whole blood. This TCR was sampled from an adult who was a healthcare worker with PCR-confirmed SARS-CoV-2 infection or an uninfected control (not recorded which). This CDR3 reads CASMRRVGNIQYF. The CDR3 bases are TGTGCCAGCATGAGGCGTGTGGGGAACATTCAGTACTTC.